The rows below give T cell receptor beta chains drawn from one sample of a study of human versus mouse CDR3 diversity and MHC coevolution. Assay used: immunoSEQ multiplex PCR; TCRdb lists only in-frame clones, some missing. The sample contains tens of thousands of clones, 93% of which appear only once. The sequenced material came from naive CD4+ T cells from blood. The receptors come from a person aged 30-69 years in good health. The CDR3 runs from the conserved cysteine through the conserved F or W. Each record gives: V gene, clone size, D gene, CDR3 length, J gene, CDR3 DNA, CDR3 protein. A D gene is named only where the DNA matches it firmly. A clone size is listed for some rows: how often the clone was seen (once, few, many), or a class if it is expanded.

V gene: TRBV12-5
clone size: .
D gene: TRBD1
CDR3 length: 17
J gene: TRBJ1-1
CDR3 DNA: TGTGCTAGTGGTTTGCCTCGGGGAGGGGGACAGGACACTGAAGCTTTCTTT
CDR3 protein: CASGLPRGGGQDTEAFF

V gene: TRBV7-2
clone size: .
D gene: TRBD2
CDR3 length: 12
J gene: TRBJ2-7
CDR3 DNA: TGTGCCAGCAGCTACGGGACTAGCGAGCAGTACTTC
CDR3 protein: CASSYGTSEQYF

V gene: TRBV5-6
clone size: .
D gene: .
CDR3 length: 15
J gene: TRBJ1-5
CDR3 DNA: TGTGCCAGCAGTACAGGGCTTTATAGCAATCAGCCCCAGCATTTT
CDR3 protein: CASSTGLYSNQPQHF

V gene: TRBV19
clone size: .
D gene: TRBD1
CDR3 length: 15
J gene: TRBJ2-3
CDR3 DNA: TGTGCCAGTAGAGGGGGACAGGGGGTGGCAGATACGCAGTATTTT
CDR3 protein: CASRGGQGVADTQYF

V gene: TRBV4-1
clone size: .
D gene: TRBD1
CDR3 length: 17
J gene: TRBJ1-4
CDR3 DNA: TGCGCCAGCAGCCCCTGGGGGGGGACAGGGCCTGCCGGCGGACTGTTTTTT
CDR3 protein: CASSPWGGTGPAGGLFF

V gene: TRBV10-3
clone size: .
D gene: .
CDR3 length: 11
J gene: TRBJ2-3
CDR3 DNA: TGTGCCATCAATGGCGGTTATACGCAGTATTTT
CDR3 protein: CAINGGYTQYF

V gene: TRBV9
clone size: .
D gene: .
CDR3 length: 14
J gene: TRBJ1-1
CDR3 DNA: TGTGCCAGCAGCGTAGCAGGTACCAACACTGAAGCTTTCTTT
CDR3 protein: CASSVAGTNTEAFF

V gene: TRBV19
clone size: .
D gene: TRBD1
CDR3 length: 14
J gene: TRBJ1-2
CDR3 DNA: TGTGCCAGTAGTGTGGGACAGTTGTTTTATGGCTACACCTTC
CDR3 protein: CASSVGQLFYGYTF

V gene: TRBV7-6
clone size: .
D gene: .
CDR3 length: 16
J gene: TRBJ1-1
CDR3 DNA: TGTGCCAGCAGGGGGTTGACGGACAGTCGGAACACTGAAGCTTTCTTT
CDR3 protein: CASRGLTDSRNTEAFF

V gene: TRBV2
clone size: few
D gene: .
CDR3 length: 11
J gene: TRBJ1-4
CDR3 DNA: TGTGCCAGCCGAACGGAGGAAAAACTGTTTTTT
CDR3 protein: CASRTEEKLFF

V gene: TRBV5-1
clone size: .
D gene: TRBD2
CDR3 length: 16
J gene: TRBJ2-2
CDR3 DNA: TGCGCCAGCAGTTACCAGGGAGGGGCGAATGGCGGGGAGCTGTTTTTT
CDR3 protein: CASSYQGGANGGELFF

V gene: TRBV7-9
clone size: .
D gene: TRBD1
CDR3 length: 16
J gene: TRBJ1-1
CDR3 DNA: TGTGCCAGCAGCTTGGGACAGGGGGCGTTTAACACTGAAGCTTTCTTT
CDR3 protein: CASSLGQGAFNTEAFF

V gene: TRBV7-2
clone size: .
D gene: TRBD2
CDR3 length: 15
J gene: TRBJ2-2
CDR3 DNA: TGTGCCAGCAGCCCCCGGCTAGCGGAACGTGGGGAGCTGTTTTTT
CDR3 protein: CASSPRLAERGELFF

V gene: TRBV25-1
clone size: .
D gene: TRBD1
CDR3 length: 14
J gene: TRBJ1-2
CDR3 DNA: TGTGCCAGCAGTGAACGACAGGGAAACTATGGCTACACCTTC
CDR3 protein: CASSERQGNYGYTF

V gene: TRBV19
clone size: .
D gene: .
CDR3 length: 17
J gene: TRBJ2-1
CDR3 DNA: TGTGCCAGTAGTACCCGGATATCTGGGGCCTCCTACAATGAGCAGTTCTTC
CDR3 protein: CASSTRISGASYNEQFF

V gene: TRBV7-9
clone size: .
D gene: TRBD1
CDR3 length: 15
J gene: TRBJ2-1
CDR3 DNA: TGTGCCAGCATCCAATACGGGACAGGGGACAATGAGCAGTTCTTC
CDR3 protein: CASIQYGTGDNEQFF

V gene: TRBV30
clone size: .
D gene: .
CDR3 length: 16
J gene: TRBJ1-3
CDR3 DNA: TGTGCCTGGAGACCCCTCCAGGGGAGCTCTGGAAACACCATATATTTT
CDR3 protein: CAWRPLQGSSGNTIYF

V gene: TRBV2
clone size: once
D gene: .
CDR3 length: 15
J gene: TRBJ2-1
CDR3 DNA: TGTGCCAGCAGTGTCTTACAGGGCCAGGGCCAGTGGCAGTTCTTC
CDR3 protein: CASSVLQGQGQWQFF

V gene: TRBV28
clone size: .
D gene: .
CDR3 length: 15
J gene: TRBJ1-2
CDR3 DNA: TGTGCCTGTAATACCGGGACAACTTTACACTATGGCTACACCTTC
CDR3 protein: CACNTGTTLHYGYTF

V gene: TRBV11-2
clone size: .
D gene: .
CDR3 length: 14
J gene: TRBJ2-7
CDR3 DNA: TGTGCCAGCAGCGGCAGACGGGAGTCCTACGAGCAGTACTTC
CDR3 protein: CASSGRRESYEQYF

V gene: TRBV11-2
clone size: .
D gene: .
CDR3 length: 15
J gene: TRBJ2-3
CDR3 DNA: TGTGCCAGCAGCTTAGATCTAGCGAGCACAGATACGCAGTATTTT
CDR3 protein: CASSLDLASTDTQYF

V gene: TRBV7-9
clone size: .
D gene: .
CDR3 length: 13
J gene: TRBJ2-5
CDR3 DNA: TGTGCCAGCAGCTCAAGGGGTCCAGAGACCCAGTACTTC
CDR3 protein: CASSSRGPETQYF

V gene: TRBV5-6
clone size: .
D gene: .
CDR3 length: 16
J gene: TRBJ1-2
CDR3 DNA: TGTGCCAGCAGCTCGGGGGGAGGGACGTCGTTCTATGGCTACACCTTC
CDR3 protein: CASSSGGGTSFYGYTF

V gene: TRBV5-4
clone size: .
D gene: TRBD1
CDR3 length: 15
J gene: TRBJ2-7
CDR3 DNA: TGTGCCAGCAGCCCCACAGGGGGAATTCCCTACGAGCAGTACTTC
CDR3 protein: CASSPTGGIPYEQYF

V gene: TRBV5-5
clone size: .
D gene: .
CDR3 length: 15
J gene: TRBJ1-6
CDR3 DNA: TGTGCCAGCAGCTTGGTTACAAATGATAATTCACCCCTCCACTTT
CDR3 protein: CASSLVTNDNSPLHF

V gene: TRBV2
clone size: few
D gene: .
CDR3 length: 14
J gene: TRBJ1-5
CDR3 DNA: TGTGCCAGCAGTGGACAGAATAGCAATCAGCCCCAGCATTTT
CDR3 protein: CASSGQNSNQPQHF

V gene: TRBV4-1
clone size: .
D gene: .
CDR3 length: 15
J gene: TRBJ1-1
CDR3 DNA: TGCGCCAGCAGCCAAGGCTCGGCGGGGGGCACTGAAGCTTTCTTT
CDR3 protein: CASSQGSAGGTEAFF

V gene: TRBV7-2
clone size: .
D gene: TRBD1
CDR3 length: 17
J gene: TRBJ1-4
CDR3 DNA: TGTGCCAGCAGCCCGCGACAGGGGGTACTTACTAATGAAAAACTGTTTTTT
CDR3 protein: CASSPRQGVLTNEKLFF

V gene: TRBV2
clone size: .
D gene: TRBD1
CDR3 length: 13
J gene: TRBJ2-5
CDR3 DNA: TGTGCCAGCAGTGGGGGACAGAAAGAGACCCAGTACTTC
CDR3 protein: CASSGGQKETQYF